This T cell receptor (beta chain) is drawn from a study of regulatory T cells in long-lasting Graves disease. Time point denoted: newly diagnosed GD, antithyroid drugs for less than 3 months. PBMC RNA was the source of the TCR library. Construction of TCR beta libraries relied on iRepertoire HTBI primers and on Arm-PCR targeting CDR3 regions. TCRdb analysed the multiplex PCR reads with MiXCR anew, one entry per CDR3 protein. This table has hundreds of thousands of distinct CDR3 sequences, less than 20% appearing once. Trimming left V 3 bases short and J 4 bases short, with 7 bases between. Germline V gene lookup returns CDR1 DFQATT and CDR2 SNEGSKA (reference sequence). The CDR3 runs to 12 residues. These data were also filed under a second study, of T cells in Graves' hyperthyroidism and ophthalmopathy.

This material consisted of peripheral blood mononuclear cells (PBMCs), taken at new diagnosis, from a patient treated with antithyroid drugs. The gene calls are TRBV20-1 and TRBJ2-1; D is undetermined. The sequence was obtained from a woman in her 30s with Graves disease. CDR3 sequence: CSASQQYNEQFF. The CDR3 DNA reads TGCAGTGCTAGCCAACAGTACAATGAGCAGTTCTTC.